Listed here is a single T cell receptor beta chain. The antigen is not known. These data are taken from a study of OX40 agonist ivuxolimab in advanced cancers. Study at large: Patients receiving dose escalation had hepatocellular carcinoma, melanoma, renal cell or head and neck cancer.

Method: immunoSEQ multiplex PCR; TCRdb's copy keeps in-frame clones and lacks some. The sample lists about 80,000 clones, more than 80% seen once, with 2% to 2.5% in the top ten. The CDR3 is 13 amino acids. Germline CDR1 reads SGHNT; CDR2 reads YENEEA. Trimming removed 2 bases at V and 1 base at J, with 0 bases between. Study-wide findings and caveats: Some nonresponders likewise displayed low normalized T-cell clonal expansion.

Sample: CD4+ or CD8+ T cells sorted from blood, taken in a trial of the OX40 agonist ivuxolimab. The receptor was isolated from an adult with an advanced solid tumor such as melanoma, head and neck, liver or kidney cancer. This sequence joins TRBV11-3 and TRBJ2-6; D uncertain. CDR3 DNA sequence: TGTGCCAGCAGCTTATCTGGGGCCAACGTCCTGACTTTC. This gives the protein CASSLSGANVLTF.